The T cell receptor (beta chain) described here comes from a study of cytomegalovirus exposure and HLA in healthy donors. The CDR3 covers 13 residues. V was clipped by 3 bases and J by 6 bases, with 9 bases between them. Germline CDR1 SGHDT, CDR2 YYEEEE. Concerning this clone itself: What it recognizes is unknown.

The PCR ran on 60 Vbeta and 13 Jbeta primers. This table comes from immunoSEQ multiplex PCR, and its TCRdb copy is limited to in-frame clones, with some not included. The sample has 200,000 or so clones, roughly 80% seen once; the top ten hold 4.5% to 7.5%. Overall study findings and caveats: A later analysis reportedly found fewer N-insertions in an Asian-associated ancestry cluster than the roughly 670-donor mean. When analyzed later, the rates of TCR association showed variation by HLA locus, with DRB1 the most and HLA-C the fewest.

The rearrangement links TRBV5-6 to TRBJ2-2, with TRBD2 as a possible D gene (6 bases). The sample taken for sequencing was PBMCs. The clonotype comes from a woman in her twenties or thirties in good health and CMV-seropositive. As DNA, the CDR3 is TGTGCCAGCAGCTGGAGGGGCGCCGGGGAGCTGTTTTTT. This codes for CASSWRGAGELFF.